This passage covers 30 T cell receptor beta chains from one sample sequenced in a study of beta chain features in type 1 diabetes. Study-wide results and limits: For Type 1 diabetes patients, all four CD4+ subsets carried TCRB CDR3s that were moderately but significantly shorter.

Antigens for these TCRs are unknown. Expressed TCRB transcripts were sequenced after all isolated RNA was converted to cDNA. Some clones are missing from TCRdb's copy, which holds only in-frame ones; the method was immunoSEQ multiplex PCR. The sample holds about 180,000 clones, around 7.8% seen once. Sequencing was done on a sample of central memory CD4+ T cells from blood. These receptor sequences come from a woman aged 40 to 50 with type 1 diabetes.

This clone showed up just a few times. The chain carries TRBV28 and TRBJ1-1; D is perhaps TRBD1 (5 bases). Looked up from germline, CDR1 is MDHEN and CDR2 is SYDVKM. There are 13 residues in the CDR3. Trimming took off 2 bases at V and 10 bases at J, with 14 bases between the two ends. The CDR3: CASSLEAGAGAFF. Written as DNA, the CDR3 is TGTGCCAGCAGTTTAGAGGCTGGGGCCGGAGCTTTCTTT. The full variable domain, rest sourced from reference TRBV28 and TRBJ1-1, is DVKVTQSSRYLVKRTGEKVFLECVQDMDHENMFWYRQDPGLGLRLIYFSYDVKMKEKGDIPEGYSVSREKKERFSLILESASTNQTSMYLCASSLEAGAGAFFGQGTRLTVV.

This chain joins TRBV10-3 and TRBJ2-7; 11 nucleotides line up with TRBD2. The CDR3 is made up of 15 amino acids. Germline assignment: CDR1 ENHRY and CDR2 SYGVKD. Trimming at V came to 5 bases and at J to 2 bases, leaving 5 bases not matched to a gene. DNA for the CDR3: TGTGCCATCAGTTCCCTAGCGGGGGGTGCCTACGAGCAGTACTTC. Its protein is CAISSLAGGAYEQYF.

The chain is built from TRBV5-1 and TRBJ2-1, with 13 bases aligning to TRBD2. The CDR3 is 15 residues long. The junction had 5 bases not matched to a gene; V was cut back by 4 bases and J by 7 bases. The germline CDR1 and CDR2 sequences are SGHRS and YFSETQ. DNA of the CDR3: TGCGCCAGCAGCCGCGGGACTAGCGGGATAAATGAGCAGTTCTTC. Its protein product is CASSRGTSGINEQFF.

This clone was seen only a few times. V and J are TRBV7-3 and TRBJ1-1; TRBD1 aligns across 7 bases. Per germline, CDR1 SGHTA and CDR2 FQGTGA. The V gene end was trimmed by 5 bases and the J gene end by 1 base; junction bases not matched to a gene: 4. This CDR3 has 14 amino acids. The CDR3 sequence: CASSLGTENTEAFF. CDR3 coding DNA: TGTGCCAGCAGCCTCGGGACAGAGAACACTGAAGCTTTCTTT.

This clone was seen more than once but under ten times. The chain employs TRBV28 and TRBJ1-1; D might be TRBD1 (6 bases). CDR3 length: 14 residues. Between the trimmed V and J ends, which lost 6 bases and 1 base, there was a span of 12 bases. Germline loops: CDR1 MDHEN, CDR2 SYDVKM. CDR3 sequence (DNA): TGTGCCAGCAGATCTTGGACAGAGAACACTGAAGCTTTCTTT. Protein: CASRSWTENTEAFF.

The chain carries TRBV7-9 and TRBJ1-1; weak D call: TRBD1 (5 bases). V shed 4 bases and J shed 2 bases, with 14 bases lying between them. The CDR3 loop spans 15 amino acids. Germline V gives CDR1 SEHNR, CDR2 FQNEAQ (reference sequence). CDR3: CASSSLQDSNTEAFF. CDR3 DNA: TGTGCCAGCAGCTCCCTACAGGATTCCAACACTGAAGCTTTCTTT. The full variable domain, its missing parts supplied by reference TRBV7-9 and TRBJ1-1, is DTGVSQNPRHKITKRGQNVTFRCDPISEHNRLYWYRQTLGQGPEFLTYFQNEAQLEKSRLLSDRFSAERPKGSFSTLEIQRTEQGDSAMYLCASSSLQDSNTEAFFGQGTRLTVV.

The chain combines TRBV7-2 with TRBJ1-3; the D gene is possibly TRBD1 (6 bases). Trimming took off 4 bases at V and 0 bases at J, with 13 bases between the two ends. Germline lookup yields CDR1 SGHTA and CDR2 FQGNSA. The CDR3 has 16 amino acids. CDR3 in amino acids: CASSSQTGVSGNTIYF. CDR3 DNA sequence: TGTGCCAGCAGCTCCCAGACAGGAGTCTCTGGAAACACCATATATTTT.

This chain joins TRBV30 and TRBJ1-1; D ambiguous. Germline V lookup: CDR1 GTSNPN, CDR2 SVGIG (reference sequence). This CDR3 is built from 13 residues. Trimming removed 1 base from V and 6 bases from J, with 12 bases in between. CDR3 sequence (DNA): TGTGCCTGGAGTGGAAGGACTCTATCTGAAGCTTTCTTT. Its translation: CAWSGRTLSEAFF. The full variable domain, rest sourced from reference TRBV30 and TRBJ1-1, is SQTIHQWPATLVQPVGSPLSLECTVEGTSNPNLYWYRQAAGRGLQLLFYSVGIGQISSEVPQNLSASRPQDRQFILSSKKLLLSDSGFYLCAWSGRTLSEAFFGQGTRLTVV.

This clone was recorded many times. The chain recombines TRBV28 with TRBJ2-7, with D tentatively TRBD2 (6 bases). The germline V gene has CDR1 MDHEN and CDR2 SYDVKM. This CDR3 comprises 14 residues. V was pared by 8 bases and J by 4 bases, with 18 bases between. This chain's CDR3 is CASARGGVGYEQYF. CDR3 coding DNA: TGTGCCAGCGCTCGGGGCGGGGTTGGATACGAGCAGTACTTC.

This clone has more than one count but fewer than ten. This sequence joins TRBV7-3 and TRBJ2-4, with 16 bases lining up with TRBD2. Germline values: CDR1 SGHTA, CDR2 FQGTGA. Germline trimming cut 5 bases from V and 2 bases from J; bases unmatched to any gene: 3. There are 17 residues in the CDR3. The CDR3 spells CASSPGLAGGSKNIQYF. For the CDR3, the DNA is TGTGCCAGCAGCCCGGGACTAGCGGGGGGGTCCAAAAACATTCAGTACTTC.

This clone was seen only a few times. This chain connects TRBV2 to TRBJ2-3; weak D call: TRBD2 (6 bases). V was shortened by 7 bases and J by 1 base, with 12 bases between the two germline ends. Germline CDR1 SNHLY, CDR2 FYNNEI. The CDR3 extends over 14 amino acids. This CDR3 reads CASTFWGGTDTQYF. CDR3 DNA: TGTGCCAGCACCTTCTGGGGGGGCACAGATACGCAGTATTTT.

This clone occurred a few times. The chain recombines TRBV7-2 with TRBJ2-1, with D possibly TRBD2 on 6 matching bases. Germline assignment: CDR1 SGHTA and CDR2 FQGNSA. The CDR3 has 15 residues. Trimming removed 4 bases at V and 3 bases at J, with 13 bases between. The DNA for the CDR3 is TGTGCCAGCAGCTCCCAAGGAGGGTTCTACAATGAGCAGTTCTTC. This sequence encodes CASSSQGGFYNEQFF.

This clone has only a few counts. This chain joins TRBV2 and TRBJ2-5, with TRBD2 matching over 7 bases. CDR1 SNHLY and CDR2 FYNNEI come from the germline V gene. The CDR3 runs to 13 residues. J was trimmed by 2 bases and V by 8 bases; bases with no gene match: 5. CDR3 protein: CASEIGGQETQYF. Written as DNA, the CDR3 is TGTGCCAGCGAGATCGGGGGGCAAGAGACCCAGTACTTC. The variable domain in full, completed from reference TRBV2 and TRBJ2-5, reads EPEVTQTPSHQVTQMGQEVILRCVPISNHLYFYWYRQILGQKVEFLVSFYNNEISEKSEIFDDQFSVERPDGSNFTLKIRSTKLEDSAMYFCASEIGGQETQYFGPGTRLLVL.

The gene calls are TRBV2 and TRBJ1-5, with no clear D. V was trimmed by 7 bases and J by 6 bases, leaving 13 bases between them. Germline V CDR1 and CDR2: SNHLY, FYNNEI. The CDR3 has 13 amino acids. CDR3 protein: CASIGARTQPQHF. In DNA, the CDR3 is TGTGCCAGCATAGGAGCGAGAACTCAGCCCCAGCATTTT.

This clone was detected only a few times. This sequence joins TRBV19 and TRBJ2-1; D might be TRBD1 (6 bases). The CDR3 covers 14 residues. Deletions cut 9 bases from V and 8 bases from J, with 20 bases between. Germline CDR1 LNHDA, CDR2 SQIVND (reference sequence). This CDR3 is CASRDNQLNDEQFF. The DNA of the CDR3 is TGTGCCAGCCGGGACAACCAACTTAACGATGAGCAGTTCTTC.

This chain uses TRBV15 with TRBJ2-7; maybe TRBD2 (5 bases). CDR3 length: 13 residues. The V gene's germline CDR1 is LNHNV and CDR2 YYDKDF (reference sequence). The V end was cut by 4 bases, the J end by 5 bases, with 12 bases between. This chain's CDR3 is CATSNPSGDEQYF. In DNA, the CDR3 is TGTGCCACCAGCAATCCTTCCGGGGACGAGCAGTACTTC.

The chain is built from TRBV19 and TRBJ2-1; the match to TRBD2 covers 14 bases. Looked up from germline, CDR1 is LNHDA and CDR2 is SQIVND (reference sequence). The J segment lost 9 bases and the V segment lost 5 bases, leaving 12 bases of the junction unmatched. The CDR3 consists of 17 residues. CDR3 protein: CASSSRLAGGETGEQFF. CDR3 coding DNA: TGTGCCAGTAGTTCCAGACTAGCGGGAGGGGAAACAGGTGAGCAGTTCTTC.

A few counts support this clone. The chain carries TRBV5-4 and TRBJ1-2; a possible D gene is TRBD1 (6 bases). V shed 4 bases and J shed 3 bases, with 10 bases lying between them. CDR1 is SGHNT and CDR2 is YYREEE in the germline V gene (reference sequence). The CDR3 runs 13 residues. The CDR3 sequence: CASSPRQDYGYTF. CDR3 sequence (DNA): TGTGCCAGCAGCCCAAGACAGGACTATGGCTACACCTTC.

This clone was seen more than once but under ten times. J is TRBJ1-5 and V is TRBV28, with D hard to call. The CDR3 runs 12 residues. With 10 bases removed from V and 2 bases from J, the gap between germline ends came to 9 bases. Germline CDR1 reads MDHEN; CDR2 reads SYDVKM. This CDR3 reads CAISRGNQPQHF. The DNA of the CDR3 is TGTGCCATCTCGAGGGGCAATCAGCCCCAGCATTTT.

The genes are TRBV5-4 and TRBJ1-2, with D perhaps TRBD1 (6 bases). Trimming cost V 0 bases and J 2 bases, with 8 bases left between them. CDR3 size: 14 residues. Germline loops: CDR1 SGHNT, CDR2 YYREEE (reference sequence). As DNA, the CDR3 is TGTGCCAGCAGCTTGGCAGGGGACAACTATGGCTACACCTTC. Its protein product is CASSLAGDNYGYTF.

The J gene is TRBJ2-5, the V gene TRBV4-2; TRBD1 is a possible D gene (5 bases). V was shortened by 1 base and J by 6 bases, with 21 bases between the two germline ends. Germline values: CDR1 LGHNA, CDR2 YNFKEQ. The CDR3 is 17 residues long. Here the CDR3 DNA reads TGTGCCAGCAGCCAAGGTATCTCCAGGCAGGGTGTGAAGACCCAGTACTTC. Translating it yields CASSQGISRQGVKTQYF.

The V gene is TRBV28, the J gene TRBJ2-5; weak D call: TRBD2 (6 bases). This CDR3 contains 15 residues. V was pared by 5 bases and J by 7 bases, with 20 bases between. CDR1 is MDHEN and CDR2 is SYDVKM in the germline V gene. CDR3 nucleotides: TGTGCCAGCAGTAGGGGACTCCACCCCACGGGGACCCAGTACTTC. It specifies CASSRGLHPTGTQYF.

This clone came up a few times. The V gene is TRBV7-2, the J gene TRBJ1-1; D is uncertain. Germline V lookup: CDR1 SGHTA, CDR2 FQGNSA. The CDR3 has 15 amino acids. V was trimmed by 4 bases and J by 4 bases, leaving 16 bases between them. The CDR3 DNA reads as TGTGCCAGCAGCTGGAATCAGGTTATGGGCACTGAAGCTTTCTTT. Translation: CASSWNQVMGTEAFF.

J is TRBJ2-3 and V is TRBV15; 8 bases line up with TRBD1. CDR1 and CDR2 (germline): LNHNV, YYDKDF (reference sequence). V lost 5 bases to trimming and J lost 10 bases; unmatched junction nucleotides: 11. The CDR3 covers 14 residues. This CDR3 reads CATSLAGTGAAQYF. The CDR3 DNA sequence: TGTGCCACCAGCTTAGCCGGGACAGGAGCGGCGCAGTATTTT.

This rearrangement joins TRBV11-3 to TRBJ2-1; D is ambiguous. V shed 0 bases and J shed 10 bases, with 7 bases lying between them. Germline CDR1 is SGHNT and CDR2 is YENEEA. The CDR3 has 12 residues. CDR3 nucleotides: TGTGCCAGCAGCTTAGATTCCACAGAGCAGTTCTTC. Amino acid sequence: CASSLDSTEQFF.

This clone turned up a few times. This chain links TRBV13 with TRBJ1-1; D gene ambiguous. CDR1 is PRHDT and CDR2 is FYEKMQ in the germline V gene (reference sequence). CDR3 length equals 14 residues. Trimming pared 0 bases from V and 1 base from J, leaving 6 bases between. The CDR3 coding sequence is TGTGCCAGCAGCTTAGGACTCACGAACACTGAAGCTTTCTTT. This gives the protein CASSLGLTNTEAFF.

The genes are TRBV5-4 and TRBJ2-2, with TRBD1 as a possible D gene (6 bases). Trimming shortened V by 4 bases and J by 3 bases, and 19 bases separated the two germline ends. This CDR3 comprises 17 residues. Looked up from germline, CDR1 is SGHNT and CDR2 is YYREEE (reference sequence). CDR3 coding DNA: TGTGCCAGCAGCCCCGCCCCGGGACAAAGCTACACCGGGGAGCTGTTTTTT. It codes for CASSPAPGQSYTGELFF.

This clone was seen only a few times. The CDR3 nucleotides read TGTGCCAGCAGCTGGATAACGGGAACTGGGGCCAACGTCCTGACTTTC. This gives the protein CASSWITGTGANVLTF. The rearrangement links TRBV7-2 to TRBJ2-6; possible D gene TRBD2, 5 bases. This CDR3 contains 16 residues. Germline CDR1 is SGHTA and CDR2 is FQGNSA. Between the trimmed V and J ends, which lost 4 bases and 2 bases, there was a span of 12 bases.

The chain couples TRBV11-1 to TRBJ1-1; D call uncertain. Germline values: CDR1 SGHAT, CDR2 FQDESV (reference sequence). The V end was cut by 1 base, the J end by 3 bases, with 15 bases between. The CDR3 consists of 16 residues. CDR3 region: CASSLVVGRGYTEAFF. CDR3 sequence (DNA): TGTGCCAGCAGCTTAGTAGTGGGCAGAGGGTACACTGAAGCTTTCTTT.

In its sample, this clone was seen a few times. This rearrangement joins TRBV6-1 to TRBJ2-7, with 7 bases fitting TRBD1. This CDR3 has 13 amino acids. V dropped 10 bases and J dropped 0; count of bases not matched to a gene: 6. CDR1 and CDR2 from the germline V gene are MNHNS and SASEGT. In DNA, the CDR3 is TGTGCCACCGCAGACAGGGTCTCCTACGAGCAGTACTTC. Encoded protein: CATADRVSYEQYF.